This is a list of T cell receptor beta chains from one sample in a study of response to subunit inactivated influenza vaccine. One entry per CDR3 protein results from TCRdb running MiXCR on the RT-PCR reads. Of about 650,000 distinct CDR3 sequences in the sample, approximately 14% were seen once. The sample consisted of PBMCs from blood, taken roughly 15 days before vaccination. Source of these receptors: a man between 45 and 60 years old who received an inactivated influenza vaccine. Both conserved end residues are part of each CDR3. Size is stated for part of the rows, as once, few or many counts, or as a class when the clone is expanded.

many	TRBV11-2	CASSYLYGYTF
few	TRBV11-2	CASSLDFWRPLHF
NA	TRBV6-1	CASRPTQRSGNTIYF
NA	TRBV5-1	CASSLQRPQDTQYF
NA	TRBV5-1	CASSLGPGSYTF
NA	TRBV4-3	CASSQFLEVNEKLFF
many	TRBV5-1	CASAADSSYNEQFF
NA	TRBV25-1	CASSGTGVLMEKLFF
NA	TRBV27	CASSLKIGTVSYNEQFF
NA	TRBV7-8	CASSSSSGRAIGELFF
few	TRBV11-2	CASSLERGGRIEQFF
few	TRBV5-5	CASSYRGRDTGELFF
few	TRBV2	CASNGLSWGDEQYF
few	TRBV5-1	CASSSNTYEQYF
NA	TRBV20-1	CSAPYQRQESSYNSPLHF
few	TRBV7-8	CASSFTSRGSHEQYF
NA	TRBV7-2	CASSRIRLLEAATEAFF
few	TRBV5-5	CASSLAGQTEAYEQYF
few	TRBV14	CASSLGGLRDTQYF
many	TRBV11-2	CASTDNREAKNIQYF
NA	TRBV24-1	CATSDPGTGLNTQYF
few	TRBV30	CAWSVKGFGYGYTF
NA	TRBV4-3	CASSQGTPPSYEQYF
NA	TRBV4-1	CASSQAGGRPEAFF
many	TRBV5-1	CASSFSGATTDTQYF
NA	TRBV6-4	CAIGLGNSTDTQYF
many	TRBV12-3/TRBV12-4	CASSLNSQPQHF
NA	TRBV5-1	CASSFRGSETTEQYF
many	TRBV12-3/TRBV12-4	CASSPSRDGELFF
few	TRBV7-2	CASSSGNPNEKLFF
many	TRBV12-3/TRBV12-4	CASSLQGNNSPLHF
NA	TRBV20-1	CSGLHPPQETQYF
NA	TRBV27	CASSRGQGGVQYF
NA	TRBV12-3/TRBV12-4	CASRAGTGNTYEQYF